This TCR beta chain was obtained from a study of T cells after posttransplantation cyclophosphamide. Findings of the study overall: TRB clonality was highly associated with recipient CMV seropositivity and reactivation. Tissue-infiltrating T cells from skin or gut overlapped little with blood T cells.

A word on this clone: Antigen specificity is unknown.

Germline loops: CDR1 MGHRA, CDR2 YSYEKL. The CDR3 totals 13 residues. V was trimmed by 0 bases and J by 5 bases, leaving 5 bases between them. Data came from immunoSEQ multiplex PCR; TCRdb stores just in-frame clones and leaves some out. This table has 10,000 to 15,000 clones, approximately 83% appearing once. Peripheral blood was collected from the related graft donor on the marrow donation day. This chain links TRBV4-1 with TRBJ1-5; D gene ambiguous. The TCR was taken from a man aged 45-65 years in good health, CMV-negative, and a related stem cell transplant donor. Material: memory CD4+ T cells sorted from PBMCs. The CDR3 DNA reads as TGCGCCAGCAGCCAAGAGCGGGATCAGCCCCAGCATTTT. This translates into CASSQERDQPQHF.